The 9 T cell receptor beta chains below were found in one sample sequenced in a study of T-cell reconstitution after alpha-beta-depleted transplantation in children. TCRbeta library preparation incorporated unique molecular identifiers. TCRdb reanalysed the PCR reads using MiXCR and keeps one entry per CDR3 protein. Of fewer than 550,000 distinct CDR3 sequences in the sample, roughly an eighth were seen once. Sequencing was performed on PBMCs, mostly from graft donor cells, taken 180 days after TCRalphabeta/CD19-depleted stem cell transplant. The receptors here all came from a female patient between 2 and 10 years old who had a stem cell transplant for aplastic anemia, so the T cells may come from the graft donor.

This clonotype occurred a few times. The V gene is TRBV6-2 or TRBV6-3, the J gene TRBJ1-3; 8 bases are a match to TRBD1. The V segment lost 9 bases and the J segment 0 bases; nucleotides outside the gene matches: 7. The germline CDR1 and CDR2 sequences are MNHEY and SVGEGT. This CDR3 is 15 amino acids long. The CDR3 DNA follows: TGTGCCAGTCGGAGGACAGGGAGCTCTGGAAACACCATATATTTT. Translated, it gives CASRRTGSSGNTIYF.

This clonotype showed up just a few times. The chain joins TRBV5-1 to TRBJ2-3, with a weak D call TRBD2 (6 bases). The germline V and J ends were trimmed by 5 bases and 3 bases, with 19 bases remaining between them. Germline lookup yields CDR1 SGHRS and CDR2 YFSETQ. The CDR3 sequence is 16 residues long. In nucleotides, the CDR3 is TGCGCCAGCAGAAACACGCCCCGGGGGACGACAGATACGCAGTATTTT. Encoded protein: CASRNTPRGTTDTQYF.

As regards this clonotype: Compared with germline, one end of the junction differs, possibly owing to a read error. The rearrangement uses TRBV12-3 or TRBV12-4 and TRBJ2-5; D remains ambiguous. CDR3 length: 19 residues. The CDR3 here is CTSSFGRATSSWKVETQYF. The CDR3 DNA reads as TGTACCAGCAGTTTCGGCCGGGCCACTTCCTCCTGGAAGGTTGAGACCCAGTACTTC.

This clonotype was observed a few times. CDR3 residues: CSVGQGDYGYTF. Here the CDR3 DNA reads TGCAGCGTTGGACAGGGAGACTATGGCTACACCTTC. J is TRBJ1-2 and V is TRBV29-1, with 7 positions matching TRBD1. V dropped 4 bases and J dropped 3; count of bases not matched to a gene: 2. The CDR3 runs 12 residues. In germline, CDR1 is SQVTM, CDR2 ANQGSEA.

This clonotype was seen at least ten times. This chain uses TRBV10-3 with TRBJ2-5, with 8 positions matching TRBD2. This CDR3 spans 15 amino acids. The trim removed 1 base at V and 5 bases at J, leaving 6 bases unmatched. CDR1 and CDR2 (germline): ENHRY, SYGVKD. CDR3 nucleotides: TGTGCCATCAGTGAGTTGTCTAGCGGGCCGGAGACCCAGTACTTC. Amino acid sequence: CAISELSSGPETQYF.

The CDR3 DNA is TGCGCCAGCAGGGATGCCTACAATGAGCAGTTCTTC. This translates into CASRDAYNEQFF. The rearrangement joins TRBV5-1 to TRBJ2-1; D ambiguous. The V and J ends lost 5 bases and 2 bases respectively, with 5 bases between them. Germline V gene sequence: CDR1 SGHRS, CDR2 YFSETQ. The CDR3 is made up of 12 amino acids.

The chain is built from TRBV6-2 or TRBV6-3 and TRBJ2-7, with 7 bases matching TRBD2. Germline V gene lookup returns CDR1 MNHEY and CDR2 SVGEGT. CDR3 length: 15 residues. V was pared by 10 bases and J by 4 bases, with 16 bases of the junction left unmatched. CDR3 amino acids: CATQSGPGLTYEQYF. In nucleotides, the CDR3 is TGTGCCACCCAGTCGGGGCCGGGACTAACTTACGAGCAGTACTTC.

This clonotype occurred many times. The V call is TRBV9, the J call TRBJ2-5, with D perhaps TRBD1 or TRBD2 (5 bases each). The CDR3 length is 14 residues. From germline, CDR1 is SGDLS and CDR2 YYNGEE. The germline V and J ends were trimmed by 3 bases and 1 base, with 10 bases remaining between them. CDR3 loop: CASSGGTVQETQYF. DNA for the CDR3: TGTGCCAGCAGCGGAGGGACGGTCCAAGAGACCCAGTACTTC.

The V call is TRBV5-6, the J call TRBJ2-1; 10 bases map to TRBD2. Germline loops: CDR1 SGHDT, CDR2 YYEEEE. This CDR3 contains 14 residues. V shed 6 bases and J 7 bases; nucleotides not matched to a gene: 7. The DNA for the CDR3 is TGTGCCAGCATGGGGCTAGCGGGAGTTAATGAGCAGTTCTTC. It yields the protein CASMGLAGVNEQFF.